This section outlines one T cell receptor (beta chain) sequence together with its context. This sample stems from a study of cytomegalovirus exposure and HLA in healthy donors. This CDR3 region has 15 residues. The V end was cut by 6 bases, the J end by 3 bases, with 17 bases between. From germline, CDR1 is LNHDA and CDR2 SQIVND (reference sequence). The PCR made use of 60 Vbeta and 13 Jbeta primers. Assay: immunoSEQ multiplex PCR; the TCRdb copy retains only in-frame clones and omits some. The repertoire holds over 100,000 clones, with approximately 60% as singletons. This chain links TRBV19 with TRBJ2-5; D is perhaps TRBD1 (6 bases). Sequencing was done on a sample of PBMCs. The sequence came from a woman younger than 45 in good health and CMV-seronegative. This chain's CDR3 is CASSHAVTGKETQYF. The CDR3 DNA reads TGTGCCAGTAGCCACGCGGTCACAGGGAAAGAGACCCAGTACTTC.